One sample yielded the 3 T cell receptor beta chains listed below, sequenced in a study of blood T cells in healthy people across ages. Alongside a J-beta primer mix, a sample-barcoded 5' primer served in a second PCR lasting 7 to 11 cycles. A single record per CDR3 protein comes from TCRdb applying MiXCR to the 5' RACE reads. The sample holds 600,000 or so distinct CDR3 sequences, 40% to 55% seen once. The sequenced material came from blood. All receptors come from a man older than 75 in good health.

This clonotype came up a few times. V gene TRBV5-6 combines with J gene TRBJ2-5; the D is unclear. The V gene lost 3 bases and the J gene lost 1 base, with 7 bases spanning the gap. The CDR3 extends over 13 amino acids. CDR1 is SGHDT and CDR2 is YYEEEE in the germline V gene. CDR3 sequence reads: CASSWSAQETQYF. CDR3 nucleotides: TGTGCCAGCAGCTGGTCAGCCCAAGAGACCCAGTACTTC.

The chain employs TRBV11-3 and TRBJ2-5; D is possibly TRBD1 (6 bases). V was cut by 5 bases and J by 5 bases, with 12 bases left in between. Germline-derived CDR1 and CDR2 are SGHNT and YENEEA. The CDR3 spans 13 residues. The CDR3 here is CASSVGDTETQYF. CDR3 sequence (DNA): TGTGCCAGCAGCGTAGGGGACACGGAGACCCAGTACTTC.

This clonotype was recorded a few times. The chain carries TRBV7-2 and TRBJ2-1; 7 bases line up with TRBD2. The junction had 7 bases not matched to a gene; V was cut back by 4 bases and J by 7 bases. The CDR3 contains 14 residues. The V gene's germline CDR1 is SGHTA and CDR2 FQGNSA. The CDR3 bases are TGTGCCAGCAGCTCCGGGGGGAGTAGAAATGAGCAGTTCTTC. Translation: CASSSGGSRNEQFF.